This TCR beta chain was obtained from a study of response to subunit inactivated influenza vaccine. V dropped 4 bases and J dropped 0; count of bases not matched to a gene: 3. Germline CDR1 reads DFQATT; CDR2 reads SNEGSKA (reference sequence). This CDR3 spans 14 amino acids. TCRdb called the RT-PCR reads again in MiXCR, with one record for every CDR3 protein. The sample records more than 200,000 distinct CDR3 sequences, more than 10% being singletons. This clonotype was found many times. This receptor was obtained from a man in his fifties who received an inactivated influenza vaccine. This chain connects TRBV20-1 to TRBJ1-2; TRBD1 matches 9 bases. Sequencing was performed on non-naive T cells sorted from PBMCs, taken around 15 days before vaccination. The CDR3 region is CSATTGGSNYGYTF. The CDR3 DNA sequence: TGCAGTGCTACCACAGGGGGCTCTAACTATGGCTACACCTTC.